This T cell receptor (beta chain) was retrieved from a study of shared clonotypes between healthy human individuals (dated by TCRdb to the early 2020s). Broadly, across the study: A few men and a couple of women, aged 18 to 49 years, made up the cohort. Per donor, three plates each were used for CD4 naive and CD4 memory, two for CD8 naive, and one for CD8 memory. Per donor, leukapheresis produced somewhere between about 0.8 and 9.5 billion PBMCs. To estimate repertoire size and how much clonotypes are shared between individuals, the study performed deep sequencing of blood TCR repertoires from a few healthy adults. Different laboratories and diverse techniques were used to prepare libraries and sequence TCR repertoires, to increase sequencing depth and limit assay-specific biases.

The donors were healthy, HIV-negative adults who had no recently reported acute infections or vaccinations. Every donor was a Caucasian adult residing in Nashville, Tennessee, USA. Magnetic negative selection was used to enrich CD4+ T cells, after which naive cells were positively selected on CD45RA and the negative fraction became the memory subset. Blood was collected by leukapheresis, and PBMCs were isolated by Ficoll-Histopaque density gradient centrifugation and then cryopreserved in liquid nitrogen vapor phase. Analytical flow cytometry was used to check the purity and quantity of every magnetically sorted T cell population. Genomic DNA was isolated from every sorted fraction and measured by UV absorbance on a Nanodrop 2000c. On the study overall, not on this receptor specifically: Even with the large sequencing depth, rarefaction of the sorted-subset datasets indicated that sequencing was incomplete. Only blood was sampled, and tissue TCR repertoires likely differ from those in blood. Compared with non-shared clonotypes, clonotypes shared by all four sorted-subset donors had higher generation probabilities. Because the study included only a small number of donors, the genetic and exposure-history diversity represented was limited. When a handful of donors were compared, the shared fraction of clonotypes was around 5.1% for naive CD4, 3% to 4% for naive CD8, roughly 2.5% for memory CD4, and less than 0.45% for memory CD8. Pairwise subsampling indicated that sequencing depth was expected to affect the degree of clonotype sharing among donors. Larger estimated clonotype richness was generally found for naive subsets than for memory subsets.

CDR1 and CDR2 are read off the germline V gene as MRHNA and SNTAGT. At the junction V is shortened by 5 bases and J by 2 bases; bases outside the gene matches: 7. From its cysteine to its phenylalanine, the CDR3 spans 15 amino acids. Of all the DNA, just the CDR3 is kept, 45 bases in frame from base 1. TCR CDR3 regions were amplified from genomic DNA by multiplex PCR using the deep immunoSEQ assay. Genomic DNA extracted from each cell subset was distributed evenly over all wells of several immunoSEQ 96-well plates, and each plate served as one replicate. For sorted subsets, each replicate PCR was loaded with around 220 ng genomic DNA, equivalent to roughly 30,000 T cell genomes. Purified libraries were quantified with a Qubit 3.0 fluorometer, sized on a Bioanalyzer 2100, and re-quantified with the KAPA Library Quantification kit. Every immunoSEQ 96-well plate was sequenced on a separate single-read 150-cycle Illumina NextSeq 550 flow cell. In the source study's methods: Because the immunoSEQ output held only junctional sequences and lacked quality scores, the filtering could not match the filtering applied to full-length reads. To assign V/J genes and CDR3, sequences were annotated using PyIR, a Python wrapper for IgBLAST v1.9, with IMGT germline references. Reads were filtered out if the reads had weak V/J assignments (E-value above 1e-6), no CDR3, stop codons, out-of-frame junctions, or ambiguous translated residues. V3J clonotypes were defined as sequences sharing the same inferred V gene, J gene, and CDR3 amino acid sequence. The percentage overlap between two repertoires was calculated by dividing the number of shared unique clonotypes by the size of the smaller repertoire. Repertoire richness was assessed with RTK rarefaction, the Chao1 estimator, and Recon v2.1 estimates of unobserved clonotypes. Generation probabilities for all TCRbeta clonotypes obtained by the gDNA method from several donors were computed using OLGA. The clones in this table, taken by TCRdb from immuneACCESS, are in-frame only. Not every clone is retained; where verified, under half of the shortfall comes from an unresolved V gene, and the cause of the rest is unknown. The D gene and trimming were derived from the DNA, and the V and J assignments and clone size from that table. The sample yields some 2.4 million clones; more than 85% were counted once. Jointly, the top ten make up 0.36% of the sample.

About this clone itself: No cognate antigen has been identified for it. Base quality data are lacking; no much larger clone is found one base away.

The chain employs TRBV6-4 and TRBJ2-3, with TRBD2 matching 7 junction bases. The source of this sequence is a man in his late teens or twenties in good health. Some clones in this sample may be carry-over from other donors' samples. Source material: naive CD4+ T cells from PBMCs. Interpreted using the paper, the cell subset or site label stands for: CD45RA+ positively selected. This receptor has the CDR3 CASSPTSDPTDTQYF. The nucleotide sequence is TGTGCCAGCAGTCCTACTAGCGACCCCACAGATACGCAGTATTTT.